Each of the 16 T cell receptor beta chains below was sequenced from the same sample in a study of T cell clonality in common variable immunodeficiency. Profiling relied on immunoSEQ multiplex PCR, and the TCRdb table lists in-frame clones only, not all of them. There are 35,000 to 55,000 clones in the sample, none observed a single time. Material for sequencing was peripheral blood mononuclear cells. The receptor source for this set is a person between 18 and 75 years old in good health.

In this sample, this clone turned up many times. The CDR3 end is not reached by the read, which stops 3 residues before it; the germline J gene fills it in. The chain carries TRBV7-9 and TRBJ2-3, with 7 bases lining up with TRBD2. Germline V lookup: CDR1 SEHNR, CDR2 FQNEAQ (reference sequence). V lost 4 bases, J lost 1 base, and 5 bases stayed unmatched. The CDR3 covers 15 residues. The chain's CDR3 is CASSSGLGRTDTQYF. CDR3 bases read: TGTGCCAGCAGCTCAGGACTAGGCCGCACAGATACG.

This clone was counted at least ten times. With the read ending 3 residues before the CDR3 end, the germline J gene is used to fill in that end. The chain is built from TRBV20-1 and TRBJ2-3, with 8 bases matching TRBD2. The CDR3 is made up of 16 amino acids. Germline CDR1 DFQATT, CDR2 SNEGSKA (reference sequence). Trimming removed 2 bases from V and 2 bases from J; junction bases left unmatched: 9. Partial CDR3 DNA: TGCAGTGCTAGACCTTTTGATAGCGGGATCACAGATACG. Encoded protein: CSARPFDSGITDT. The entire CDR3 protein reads CSARPFDSGITDTQYF.

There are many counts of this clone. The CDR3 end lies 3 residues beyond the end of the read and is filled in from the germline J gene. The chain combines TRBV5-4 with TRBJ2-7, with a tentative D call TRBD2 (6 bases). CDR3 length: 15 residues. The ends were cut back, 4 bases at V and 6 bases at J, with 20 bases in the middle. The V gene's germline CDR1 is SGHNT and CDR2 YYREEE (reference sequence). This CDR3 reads CASSPAGWVRGEQYF. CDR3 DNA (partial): TGTGCCAGCAGCCCCGCGGGGTGGGTTAGAGGCGAG.

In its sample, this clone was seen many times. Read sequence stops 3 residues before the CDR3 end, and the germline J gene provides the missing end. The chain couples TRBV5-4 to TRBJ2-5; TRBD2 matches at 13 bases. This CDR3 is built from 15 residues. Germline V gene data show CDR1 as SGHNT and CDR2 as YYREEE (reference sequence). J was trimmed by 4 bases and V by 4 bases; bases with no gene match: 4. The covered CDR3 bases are TGTGCCAGCAGCACGGGACTAGCGGGAACAGAGACC. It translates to CASSTGLAGTET. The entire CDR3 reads CASSTGLAGTETQYF.

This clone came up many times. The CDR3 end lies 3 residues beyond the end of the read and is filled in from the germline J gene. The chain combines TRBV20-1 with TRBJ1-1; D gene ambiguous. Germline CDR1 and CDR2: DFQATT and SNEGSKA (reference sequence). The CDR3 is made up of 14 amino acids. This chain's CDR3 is CSPRELNTKTRAFF. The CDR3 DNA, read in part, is TGCAGTCCAAGAGAATTGAACACCAAAACTAGG.

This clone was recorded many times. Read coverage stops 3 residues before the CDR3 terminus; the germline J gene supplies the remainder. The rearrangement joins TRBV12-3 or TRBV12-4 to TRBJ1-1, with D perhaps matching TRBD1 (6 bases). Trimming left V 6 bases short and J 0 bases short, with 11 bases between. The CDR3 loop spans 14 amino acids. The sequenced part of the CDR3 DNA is TGTGCCAGCAGCCGGACAGAGATGAACACTGAA. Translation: CASSRTEMNTE. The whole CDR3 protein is CASSRTEMNTEAFF.

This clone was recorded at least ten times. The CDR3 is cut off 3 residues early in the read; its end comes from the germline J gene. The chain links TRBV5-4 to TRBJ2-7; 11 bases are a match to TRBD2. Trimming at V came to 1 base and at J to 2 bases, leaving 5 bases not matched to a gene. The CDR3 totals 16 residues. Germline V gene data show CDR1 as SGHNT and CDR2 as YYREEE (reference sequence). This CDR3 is CASSLTSGGDPYEQYF. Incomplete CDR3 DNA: TGTGCCAGCAGCTTGACTAGCGGGGGCGATCCCTACGAG.

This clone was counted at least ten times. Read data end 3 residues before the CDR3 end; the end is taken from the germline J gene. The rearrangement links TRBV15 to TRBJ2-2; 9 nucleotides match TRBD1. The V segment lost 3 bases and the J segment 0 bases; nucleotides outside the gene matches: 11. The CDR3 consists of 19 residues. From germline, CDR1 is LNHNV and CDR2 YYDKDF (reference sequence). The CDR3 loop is CATSRSLGQGGSNTGELFF. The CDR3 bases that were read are TGTGCCACCAGCAGGTCTCTGGGACAGGGAGGGTCGAACACCGGGGAG.

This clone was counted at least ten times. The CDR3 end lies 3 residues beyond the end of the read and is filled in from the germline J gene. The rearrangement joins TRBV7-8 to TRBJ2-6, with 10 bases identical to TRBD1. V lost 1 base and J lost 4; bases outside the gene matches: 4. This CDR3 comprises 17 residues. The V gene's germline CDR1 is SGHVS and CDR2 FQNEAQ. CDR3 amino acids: CASSLGDRGGGANVLTF. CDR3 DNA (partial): TGTGCCAGCAGCTTAGGGGACAGGGGTGGAGGGGCCAACGTC.

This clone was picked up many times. The CDR3 sequence is CSARRQTPSERTYEQYF. CDR3 bases read: TGCAGTGCTAGACGGCAGACACCTAGCGAGCGGACCTACGAG. The chain uses TRBV20-1 and TRBJ2-7; a possible D gene is TRBD2 (6 bases). Coverage ceases 3 residues before the CDR3 finishes, and the germline J gene fills in the end. The CDR3 runs 17 residues. CDR1 and CDR2 (germline): DFQATT, SNEGSKA (reference sequence). V lost 2 bases to trimming and J lost 2 bases, with 22 bases between them.

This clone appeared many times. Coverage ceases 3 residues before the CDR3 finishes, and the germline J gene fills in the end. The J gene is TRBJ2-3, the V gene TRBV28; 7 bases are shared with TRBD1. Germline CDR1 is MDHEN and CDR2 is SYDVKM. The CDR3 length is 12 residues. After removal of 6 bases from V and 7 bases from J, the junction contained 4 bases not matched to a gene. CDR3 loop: CASRTGKHTQYF. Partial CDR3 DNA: TGTGCCAGCAGGACAGGGAAGCATACG.

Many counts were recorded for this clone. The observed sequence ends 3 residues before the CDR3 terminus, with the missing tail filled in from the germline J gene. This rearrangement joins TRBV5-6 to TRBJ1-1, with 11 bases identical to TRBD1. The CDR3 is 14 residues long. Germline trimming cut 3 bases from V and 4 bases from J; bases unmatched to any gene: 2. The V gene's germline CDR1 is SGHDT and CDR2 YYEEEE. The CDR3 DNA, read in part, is TGTGCCAGCAGCTGGGACAGGGGGACCACTGAA. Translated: CASSWDRGTTE. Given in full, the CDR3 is CASSWDRGTTEAFF.

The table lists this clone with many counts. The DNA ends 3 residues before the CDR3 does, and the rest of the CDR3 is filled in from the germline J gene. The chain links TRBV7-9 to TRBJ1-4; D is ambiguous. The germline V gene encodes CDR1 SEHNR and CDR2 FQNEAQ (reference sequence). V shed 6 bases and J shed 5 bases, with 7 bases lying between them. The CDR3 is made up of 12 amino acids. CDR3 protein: CASSRVNEKLFF. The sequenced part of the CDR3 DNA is TGTGCCAGCAGTCGTGTAAATGAAAAA.

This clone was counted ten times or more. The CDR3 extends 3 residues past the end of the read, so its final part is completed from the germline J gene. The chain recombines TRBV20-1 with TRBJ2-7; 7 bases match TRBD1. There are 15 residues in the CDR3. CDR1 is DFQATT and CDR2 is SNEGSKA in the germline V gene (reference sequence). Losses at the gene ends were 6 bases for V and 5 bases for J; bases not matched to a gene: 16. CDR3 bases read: TGCAGTGCCACAGAAGTGACAGGGCAGCCCGACGAG. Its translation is CSATEVTGQPDE. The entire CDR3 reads CSATEVTGQPDEQYF.

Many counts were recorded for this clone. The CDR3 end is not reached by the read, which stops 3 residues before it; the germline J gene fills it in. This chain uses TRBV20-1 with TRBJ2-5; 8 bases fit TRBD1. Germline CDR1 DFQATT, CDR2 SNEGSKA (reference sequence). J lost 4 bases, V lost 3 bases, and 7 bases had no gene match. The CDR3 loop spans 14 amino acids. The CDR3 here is CSARDGQGIETQYF. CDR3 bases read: TGCAGTGCTAGGGACGGACAGGGAATAGAGACC.

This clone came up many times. The CDR3 bases that were read are TGTGCCAGCAGTTTAGGGGCTGAAAAA. It yields the protein CASSLGAEK. From start to end, the CDR3 is CASSLGAEKLFF. The chain uses TRBV28 and TRBJ1-4, with a possible D match to TRBD1 (5 bases). The read finishes 3 residues shy of the CDR3 end, and the germline J gene is used to complete it. The V gene's germline CDR1 is MDHEN and CDR2 SYDVKM. Between the trimmed V and J ends, which lost 2 bases and 7 bases, there was a span of 5 bases. The CDR3 loop spans 12 amino acids.